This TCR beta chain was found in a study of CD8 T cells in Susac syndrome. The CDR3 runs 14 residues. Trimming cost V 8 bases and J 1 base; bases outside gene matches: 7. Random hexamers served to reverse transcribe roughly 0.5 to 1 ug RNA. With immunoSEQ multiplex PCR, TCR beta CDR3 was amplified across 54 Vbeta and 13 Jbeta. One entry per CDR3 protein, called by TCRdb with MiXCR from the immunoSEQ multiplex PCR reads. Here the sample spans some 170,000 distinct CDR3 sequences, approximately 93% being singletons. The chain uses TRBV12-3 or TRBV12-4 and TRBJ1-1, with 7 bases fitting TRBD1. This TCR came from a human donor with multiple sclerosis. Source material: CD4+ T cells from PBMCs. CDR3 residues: CASGNRGGNTEAFF. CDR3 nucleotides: TGTGCCAGCGGAAACAGGGGTGGGAACACTGAAGCTTTCTTT.